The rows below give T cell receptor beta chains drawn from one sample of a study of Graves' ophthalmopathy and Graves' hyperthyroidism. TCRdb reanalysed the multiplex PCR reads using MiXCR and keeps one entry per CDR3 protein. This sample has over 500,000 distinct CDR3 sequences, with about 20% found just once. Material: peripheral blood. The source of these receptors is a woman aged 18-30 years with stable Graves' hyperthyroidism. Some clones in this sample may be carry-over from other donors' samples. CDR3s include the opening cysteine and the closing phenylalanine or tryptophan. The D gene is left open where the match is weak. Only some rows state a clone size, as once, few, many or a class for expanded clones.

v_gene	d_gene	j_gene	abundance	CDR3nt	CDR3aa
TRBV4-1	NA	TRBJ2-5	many	TGCGCCAGCAGCCAAGAAGGTGGAGGGGGGTCGAGGACCCAGTACTTC	CASSQEGGGGSRTQYF
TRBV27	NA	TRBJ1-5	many	TGTGCCAGCAGTTTATCGCGCAGGGGCGATAGCAATCAGCCCCAGCATTTT	CASSLSRRGDSNQPQHF
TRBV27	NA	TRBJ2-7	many	TGTGCCAGCAGCCCACAGATCCGTGACAGGTGGCGCGAGCAGTACTTC	CASSPQIRDRWREQYF
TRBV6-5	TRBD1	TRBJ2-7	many	TGTGCCAGCAGTTACTCTATCGGACAGGGGGAATACGAGCAGTACTTC	CASSYSIGQGEYEQYF
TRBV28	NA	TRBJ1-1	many	TGTGCCATTGGCAGGAGGAGGACTGAAGCTTTCTTT	CAIGRRRTEAFF
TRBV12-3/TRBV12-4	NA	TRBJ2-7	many	TGTGCCAGCAGTTTAGTTGTTACCTACGAGCAGTACTTC	CASSLVVTYEQYF
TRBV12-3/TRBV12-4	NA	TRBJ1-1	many	TGTGCCAGCAGTTTATTTGTCCGGGGATGGAACACTGAAGCTTTCTTT	CASSLFVRGWNTEAFF
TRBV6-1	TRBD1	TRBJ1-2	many	TGTGCCAGCAGTCATCCGGGACAGGGGTTGGACTATGGCTACACCTTC	CASSHPGQGLDYGYTF
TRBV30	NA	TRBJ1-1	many	TGTGCCTGGAATCGGCAATATGAAGCTTTCTTT	CAWNRQYEAFF
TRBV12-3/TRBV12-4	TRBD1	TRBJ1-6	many	TGTGCCAGCAGCTCGACAGGGGGACATTCACCCCTCCACTTT	CASSSTGGHSPLHF
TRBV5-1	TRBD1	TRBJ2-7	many	TGCGCCAGCAGCACCGGGACAGGGGGTTTAGCGACGGTGTACGAGCAGTACTTC	CASSTGTGGLATVYEQYF
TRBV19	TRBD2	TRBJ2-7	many	TGTGCCAGTAGTATAGTCGGGGGGACCTACGAGCAGTACTTC	CASSIVGGTYEQYF
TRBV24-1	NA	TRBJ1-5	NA	TGTGCCACCCTAGGGAGGACGTTCTCTAGCTCGAATCAGCCCCAGCATTTT	CATLGRTFSSSNQPQHF
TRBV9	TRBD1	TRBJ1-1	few	TGTGCCAGCAGCACCCTAGGACAGGGGACCACTGAAGCTTTCTTT	CASSTLGQGTTEAFF
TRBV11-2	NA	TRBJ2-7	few	TGTGCCAGCAGCTTAAGGCGGACCTCCTACGAGCAGTACTTC	CASSLRRTSYEQYF
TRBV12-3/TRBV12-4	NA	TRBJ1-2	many	TGTGCCAGCAGTTTAAATTGGGGTAACTATGGCTACACCTTC	CASSLNWGNYGYTF
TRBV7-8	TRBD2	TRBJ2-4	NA	TGTGCCAGCAGCTTCCGGGGGGGCCTCGGGAACATTCAGTACTTC	CASSFRGGLGNIQYF
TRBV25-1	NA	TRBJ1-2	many	TGTGCCAGCAATGGTGATACGAGAGGCTACACCTTC	CASNGDTRGYTF
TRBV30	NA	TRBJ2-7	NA	TGTGCCTGGAGTGACGGCTACGCCGAGCAGTACTTC	CAWSDGYAEQYF
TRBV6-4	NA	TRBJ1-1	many	TGTGCCAGCAGATCAGAGTTGGGGAGAGGGGCAAACACTGAAGCTTTCTTT	CASRSELGRGANTEAFF
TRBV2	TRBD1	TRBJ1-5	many	TGTGCCAGCAGTACAGGGGGCTCGCGGCCCCAGCATTTT	CASSTGGSRPQHF
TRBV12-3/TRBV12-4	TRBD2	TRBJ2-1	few	TGTGCCAGCAGTTACCGGGGGGTTGAGCAGTTCTTC	CASSYRGVEQFF
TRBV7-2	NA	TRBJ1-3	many	TGTGCCAGCAGCCCAGACAGGCTAGACACCATATATTTT	CASSPDRLDTIYF
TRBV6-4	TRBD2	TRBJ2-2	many	TGTGCCAGCAGTACCGGGACTAGCGGGGGAAACACCGGGGAGCTGTTTTTT	CASSTGTSGGNTGELFF
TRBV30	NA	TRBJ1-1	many	TGTGCTCGCAACGAGGTTACTGAAGCTTTCTTT	CARNEVTEAFF
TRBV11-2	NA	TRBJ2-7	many	TGTGCCAGCAGCTTAAATCGACAGTACGAGCAGTACTTC	CASSLNRQYEQYF
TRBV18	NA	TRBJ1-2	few	TGTGCCAGCTCACCCGCGGATCCACGGGGCGGCTACACCTTC	CASSPADPRGGYTF
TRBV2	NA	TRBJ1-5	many	TGTGCCAGCAGATCGACCCGCCTAGGGAATCAGCCCCAGCATTTT	CASRSTRLGNQPQHF